This TCR beta chain came from a study of cytomegalovirus exposure and HLA in healthy donors. Study outcomes and limitations: The study listed 164 cytomegalovirus-associated TCR beta chains.

CDR1 ENHRY and CDR2 SYGVKD come from the germline V gene. The CDR3 is 17 residues long. The germline V and J ends were trimmed by 3 bases and 0 bases, with 17 bases remaining between them. PCR used 60 Vbeta primers and 13 Jbeta primers. Measured with immunoSEQ multiplex PCR; TCRdb has only the in-frame clones, and not every one. The data hold more than 70,000 clones, with around 75% observed a single time. Concerning this clone itself: Antigen unknown.

Source material: PBMCs. This chain connects TRBV10-3 to TRBJ1-2; TRBD1 might be the D (6 bases). This sequence originates from a man aged 40-49 years in good health and CMV-seronegative. The CDR3 coding sequence is TGTGCCATCAGTGAAAGTCTCCGACAGGTAGCTAACTATGGCTACACCTTC. Translation: CAISESLRQVANYGYTF.